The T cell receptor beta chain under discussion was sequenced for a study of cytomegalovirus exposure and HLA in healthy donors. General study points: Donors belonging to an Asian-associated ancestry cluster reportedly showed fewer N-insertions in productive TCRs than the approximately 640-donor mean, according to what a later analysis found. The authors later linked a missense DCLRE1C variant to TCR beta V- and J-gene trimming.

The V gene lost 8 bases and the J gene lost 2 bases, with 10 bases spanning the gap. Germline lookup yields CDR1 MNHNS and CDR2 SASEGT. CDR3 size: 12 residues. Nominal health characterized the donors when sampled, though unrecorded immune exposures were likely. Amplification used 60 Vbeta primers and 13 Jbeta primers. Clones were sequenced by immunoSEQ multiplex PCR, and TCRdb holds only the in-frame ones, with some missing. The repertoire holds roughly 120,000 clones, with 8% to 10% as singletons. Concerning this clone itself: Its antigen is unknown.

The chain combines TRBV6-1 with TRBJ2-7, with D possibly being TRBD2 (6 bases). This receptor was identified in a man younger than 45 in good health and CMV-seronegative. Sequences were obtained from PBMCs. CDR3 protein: CASQGGPYEQYF. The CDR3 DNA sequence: TGTGCCAGCCAGGGAGGTCCCTACGAGCAGTACTTC.